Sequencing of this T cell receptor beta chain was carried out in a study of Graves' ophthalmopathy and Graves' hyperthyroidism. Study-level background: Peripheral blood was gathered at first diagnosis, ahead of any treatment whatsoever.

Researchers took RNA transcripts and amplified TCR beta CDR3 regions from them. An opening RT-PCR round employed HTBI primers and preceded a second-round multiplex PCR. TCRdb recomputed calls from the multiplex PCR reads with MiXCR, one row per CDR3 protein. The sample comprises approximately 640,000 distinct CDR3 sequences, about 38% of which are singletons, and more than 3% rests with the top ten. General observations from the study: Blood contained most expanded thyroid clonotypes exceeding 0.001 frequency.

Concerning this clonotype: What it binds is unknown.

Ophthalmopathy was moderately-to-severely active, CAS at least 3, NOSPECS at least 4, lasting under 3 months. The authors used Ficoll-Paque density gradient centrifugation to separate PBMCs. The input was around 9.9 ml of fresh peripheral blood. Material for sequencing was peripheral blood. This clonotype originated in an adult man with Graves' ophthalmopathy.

The CDR3 coding sequence is TGTGCCATCAGTGGAGGACAGTCGGGAGCAAACAAAGAGACCCAGCATTTT. Its protein product is CAISGGQSGANKETQHF. The chain employs TRBV10-3 and TRBJ1-5; a weak D match, TRBD1 (6 bases). The V end was cut by 4 bases, the J end by 11 bases, with 27 bases between. In germline, CDR1 is ENHRY, CDR2 SYGVKD. The CDR3 is made up of 17 amino acids.